The rows below give T cell receptor beta chains drawn from one sample of a study of OX40 agonist ivuxolimab in advanced cancers. Using immunoSEQ multiplex PCR, the repertoire was profiled, and TCRdb retains in-frame clones only, with some absent. This sample has over 20,000 clones; around four fifths occur once, and the top ten carry 26%. The specimen was CD4+ or CD8+ T cells sorted from blood, collected in a trial of the OX40 agonist ivuxolimab. These receptors were taken from an adult with an advanced solid tumor such as melanoma, head and neck, liver or kidney cancer. CDR3s include the opening cysteine and the closing phenylalanine or tryptophan. D genes are given only for firm matches. Size tells how often a clone was seen (once, few, many) or the class of an expanded clone, and some rows leave it out.

j_gene,v_gene,d_gene,abundance,CDR3nt,CDR3aa
TRBJ1-2,TRBV4-1,-,-,TGCGCCAGCAGCCAAGATTCTACTAGGTGGAGGGTGTCGCGTGGCTACACCTTC,CASSQDSTRWRVSRGYTF
TRBJ1-1,TRBV7-9,-,-,TGTGCCAGCAGACACTCGGTGGGGAAGAACACTGAAGCTTTCTTT,CASRHSVGKNTEAFF
TRBJ2-2,TRBV27,-,-,TGTGCCAGCAGTTCCGGGCCCGGGGGGCACACCGGGGAGCTGTTTTTT,CASSSGPGGHTGELFF
TRBJ1-3,TRBV19,-,-,TGTGCCAGTAGTCTAGGAGGGGCCTCTGGAAACACCATATATTTT,CASSLGGASGNTIYF
TRBJ2-1,TRBV27,TRBD1,-,TGTGCCAGCAGTCCTTTTGGACAGGCCCCGATCTACAATGAGCAGTTCTTC,CASSPFGQAPIYNEQFF
TRBJ2-3,TRBV14,TRBD1,-,TGTGCCAGCGGTGAGGGACAGTTCACAGATACGCAGTATTTT,CASGEGQFTDTQYF
TRBJ2-2,TRBV30,-,few,TGTGCCTGGACTTCCGGGTCCCCCACCGGGGAGCTGTTTTTT,CAWTSGSPTGELFF
TRBJ1-1,TRBV4-1,-,-,TGCGCCAGCAGCCAAGTAACAGGAGGGGAAGCTTTCTTT,CASSQVTGGEAFF
TRBJ2-3,TRBV9,TRBD2,-,TGTGCCAGTCGGTCCCTTATCGGGACTAGCGGGCTAACGCAGTATTTT,CASRSLIGTSGLTQYF
TRBJ2-1,TRBV10-3,TRBD2,-,TGTGCCATCAGTGATCCGGGACTAGACAATGAGCAGTTCTTC,CAISDPGLDNEQFF
TRBJ2-5,TRBV10-2,-,-,TGCGCCAGCAGCCCCGGGATAGCGAGGGGGGAGACCCAGTACTTC,CASSPGIARGETQYF
TRBJ2-3,TRBV28,-,-,TGTGCCAGCACCGCCGTACCCACAGATACGCAGTATTTT,CASTAVPTDTQYF
TRBJ2-1,TRBV28,TRBD1,-,TGTGCCAGCAGTCTTCGACAGGGGGTCCACAATGAGCAGTTCTTC,CASSLRQGVHNEQFF
TRBJ1-2,TRBV4-1,-,-,TGCGCCAGCAGCCGGACCGCGGAAATCACGGGGGGCTACACCTTC,CASSRTAEITGGYTF
TRBJ2-1,TRBV5-1,-,once,TGCGCCAGCAGCTGGACCGGGACGGCGGCCTACAATGAGCAGTTCTTC,CASSWTGTAAYNEQFF
TRBJ2-3,TRBV11-2,-,-,TGTGCCAGCAGCTTAGTGATTTCTCGGCAGTATTTT,CASSLVISRQYF
TRBJ1-5,TRBV28,-,-,TGTGCCAGCGCAGAGAGTTTTCAGCCCCAGCATTTT,CASAESFQPQHF
TRBJ2-2,TRBV4-2,-,-,TGTGCCAGCAGCCAAGTACTAGCCAACACCGGGGAGCTGTTTTTT,CASSQVLANTGELFF
TRBJ2-5,TRBV7-9,TRBD1,-,TGTGCCAGCAGCCCTTGGGACAGAGAAGAGACCCAGTACTTC,CASSPWDREETQYF
TRBJ1-1,TRBV11-3,-,-,TGTGCCAGCAGCCCCGGCCGGGGCACGAACACTGAAGCTTTCTTT,CASSPGRGTNTEAFF
TRBJ2-1,TRBV2,TRBD2,-,TGTGCCAGCAGTGGCTTAGCGGGGGAAAATGAGCAGTTCTTC,CASSGLAGENEQFF
TRBJ2-1,TRBV9,TRBD2,-,TGTGCCAGCAGCTCTATAGCGGGAGGGGTCGATGAGCAGTTCTTC,CASSSIAGGVDEQFF
TRBJ1-1,TRBV10-3,-,-,TGTGCCATCAGTGCCGAAAGGAACACTGAAGCTTTCTTT,CAISAERNTEAFF
TRBJ2-7,TRBV5-5,-,-,TGCGCCAGCAGCCAAGTACAAGGGGCCGACTACGAGCAGTACTTC,CASSQVQGADYEQYF
TRBJ2-7,TRBV6-6,TRBD1,-,TGTGCCAGCAGTTACGGGACAGGGGGCACCGAGCAGTACTTC,CASSYGTGGTEQYF
TRBJ1-4,TRBV6-1,-,once,TGTGCCAGCAGTGATAAGGGGGGGGGCCTGTTTTTT,CASSDKGGGLFF
TRBJ1-1,TRBV5-1,-,-,TGCGCCAGCAGCCCGTGGGGCAATATGAACACTGAAGCTTTCTTT,CASSPWGNMNTEAFF
TRBJ2-7,TRBV14,-,-,TGTGCCAGCAGCCAAGATCGGACAATGGGCGACGAGCAGTACTTC,CASSQDRTMGDEQYF
TRBJ1-4,TRBV11-3,-,-,TGTGCCAGCAGCCGCCGACCGACAACTAATGAAAAACTGTTTTTT,CASSRRPTTNEKLFF
TRBJ2-5,TRBV30,-,-,TGTGCCTGGAGCGACCCCCCCCAAGAGACCCAGTACTTC,CAWSDPPQETQYF
TRBJ2-7,TRBV10-3,TRBD1,-,TGTGCCATCAGTGAGAACAGGGGGAACGAGCAGTACTTC,CAISENRGNEQYF
TRBJ2-7,TRBV6-6,-,-,TGTGCCAGCAGTTACCCCGGATTCTACGAGCAGTACTTC,CASSYPGFYEQYF
TRBJ2-1,TRBV7-3,TRBD2,-,TGTGCCAGCAGCTTACTAGCGGGAGGACACAATGAGCAGTTCTTC,CASSLLAGGHNEQFF
TRBJ2-2,TRBV4-1,TRBD2,once,TGCGCCAGCAGCCCTACCCGGGGGGACACCGGGGAGCTGTTTTTT,CASSPTRGDTGELFF
TRBJ1-5,TRBV19,-,-,TGTGCCAGTAGTCAGTTGGGAAATCAGCCCCAGCATTTT,CASSQLGNQPQHF
TRBJ2-7,TRBV11-3,TRBD1,-,TGTGCCAGCAGCTTGGGGACAGGTGCCTACGAGCAGTACTTC,CASSLGTGAYEQYF
TRBJ1-2,TRBV7-9,-,-,TGTGCCAGCAGCTTAGGACGGGCGCAATATGGCTACACCTTC,CASSLGRAQYGYTF
TRBJ2-7,TRBV11-2,-,-,TGTGCCAGCAGCTTAGGGGGCGGCTACGAGCAGTACTTC,CASSLGGGYEQYF
TRBJ2-1,TRBV19,-,-,TGTGCCAGTAGTATATCTCTAGACTCCTACAATGAGCAGTTCTTC,CASSISLDSYNEQFF
TRBJ1-2,TRBV9,TRBD1,-,TGTGCCTCAAAACTCGGAGGGGGCGCGGAAGGCTACACCTTC,CASKLGGGAEGYTF
TRBJ2-7,TRBV7-8,-,-,TGTGCCAGCAGCCCGGATCCAGGGGTCGGCGAGCAGTACTTC,CASSPDPGVGEQYF
TRBJ2-3,TRBV7-6,TRBD2,-,TGTGCCAGCAGCTCGATAGGACTAGTCGGCACAGATACGCAGTATTTT,CASSSIGLVGTDTQYF
TRBJ2-7,TRBV19,TRBD1,-,TGTGCCAGTAGTATTGGGGACAGGGGGCTGTACGAGCAGTACTTC,CASSIGDRGLYEQYF
TRBJ1-3,TRBV6-1,-,-,TGTGCCAGCAGTGAAGTGGGTGGCGTTTACTCTGGAAACACCATATATTTT,CASSEVGGVYSGNTIYF
TRBJ2-1,TRBV28,-,-,TGTGCCAGCAGTACCCAAGCGGCGAACTACAATGAGCAGTTCTTC,CASSTQAANYNEQFF
TRBJ2-7,TRBV6-5,-,-,TGTGCCAGCAGTGACCGGGCCCTCTCGGAGCAGTACTTC,CASSDRALSEQYF
TRBJ2-3,TRBV7-9,TRBD2,-,TGTGCCAGCAGCCCCGTCGGGGGGGGGAATACGCAGTATTTT,CASSPVGGGNTQYF
TRBJ2-3,TRBV4-1,TRBD2,-,TGCGCCAGCAGCCAGGCGGGGGGTGATACGCAGTATTTT,CASSQAGGDTQYF
TRBJ1-1,TRBV28,-,once,TGTGCCAGCAGTTTACCTCAGGGTGTCTCTGAAGCTTTCTTT,CASSLPQGVSEAFF
TRBJ2-7,TRBV4-1,-,medium-sized,TGCGCCAGCAGCCATCCAAGCGGCCTAAGCTCCTACGAGCAGTACTTC,CASSHPSGLSSYEQYF
TRBJ2-1,TRBV7-9,TRBD2,-,TGTGCCAGCAGCTTATGGGGACTAGCGGGAGGCTGGGAGCAGTTCTTC,CASSLWGLAGGWEQFF
TRBJ1-2,TRBV9,-,-,TGTGCCAGCAGCGTAGTTCCCAGGGAAGGCCATGGCTACACCTTC,CASSVVPREGHGYTF
TRBJ1-2,TRBV5-6,-,-,TGTGCCAGCAGCTTACCTTCGGCAGTCCTAAACTATGGCTACACCTTC,CASSLPSAVLNYGYTF
TRBJ1-5,TRBV28,-,-,TGTGCCAGCACCCACGAGTGGGGAAGCAATCAGCCCCAGCATTTT,CASTHEWGSNQPQHF
TRBJ2-1,TRBV6-5,-,-,TGTGCCAGCAGTTACTCCCGAGGGGGAAATGAGCAGTTCTTC,CASSYSRGGNEQFF
TRBJ2-3,TRBV6-5,-,few,TGTGCCAGCAACGGGGCAGGGGAGTCAGATACGCAGTATTTT,CASNGAGESDTQYF
TRBJ1-1,TRBV19,TRBD1,-,TGTGCCAGTAGTATCTCTGAGACAGGGGGATGGAACACTGAAGCTTTCTTT,CASSISETGGWNTEAFF